A selection of T cell receptor beta chains follows, all from one sample in a study of blood T cell repertoires in COVID-19. Profiled with immunoSEQ multiplex PCR; TCRdb holds only in-frame clones, not every one. Among about 150,000 clones, roughly 88% were seen once, and the ten largest hold 0.63%. Sequencing was done on a sample of peripheral blood. Receptors originate from a man aged 55 to 70 with COVID-19, enrolled during active disease. Each CDR3 is given with its conserved first and last residue. A D gene is named only where the DNA matches it firmly. Expanded clones are given a class, and other clones once, few, many or no size at all.

TRBJ2-7 | - | TRBV6-5 | - | TGTGCCAGCAGTTACTGGGCACGGGGCGAGCAGTACTTC | CASSYWARGEQYF
TRBJ2-2 | - | TRBV24-1 | - | TGTGCCACCAGTATAACGGGACATCTGAACACCGGGGAGCTGTTTTTT | CATSITGHLNTGELFF
TRBJ2-1 | - | TRBV18 | TRBD2 | TGTGCCAGCTCACTCCAACAAACTAGCGGGAGTGACGTTGAGCAGTTCTTC | CASSLQQTSGSDVEQFF
TRBJ2-3 | - | TRBV11-3 | - | TGTGCCAGCAGCTTCGGACTCACAGATACGCAGTATTTT | CASSFGLTDTQYF
TRBJ1-2 | - | TRBV6-2/TRBV6-3 | - | TGTGCCAGCAGTTATCGTAAAGGCTACACCTTC | CASSYRKGYTF
TRBJ2-6 | - | TRBV19 | - | TGTGCCAGTAGTATGATCGGTTCTGGGGCCAACGTCCTGACTTTC | CASSMIGSGANVLTF
TRBJ2-7 | - | TRBV19 | TRBD1 | TGTGCCAGTAGTTCCGACAGGGGATACGAGCAGTACTTC | CASSSDRGYEQYF
TRBJ1-2 | - | TRBV11-3 | - | TGTGCCAGCAGCCCGACTGATAACTATGGCTACACCTTC | CASSPTDNYGYTF
TRBJ2-1 | - | TRBV7-2 | TRBD2 | TGTGCCAGCAGCTTGGTCGTCGCGGGAGGTTCTGGCGAGCAGTTCTTC | CASSLVVAGGSGEQFF
TRBJ2-1 | - | TRBV7-3 | - | TGTGCCAGCAGCGCATCGCTCACCCTAGGTGAGCAGTTCTTC | CASSASLTLGEQFF
TRBJ1-2 | - | TRBV27 | TRBD1 | TGTGCCAGCAGTTCGACAGGGGGCCCCCTCTATGGCTACACCTTC | CASSSTGGPLYGYTF
TRBJ2-7 | - | TRBV5-6 | TRBD2 | TGTGCCAGCAGCTTTTTGGCGGGGGCCTACGAGCAGTACTTC | CASSFLAGAYEQYF
TRBJ1-1 | - | TRBV28 | - | TGTGCCAGCAGTCTACCCGGGACGGGGGACACTGAAGCTTTCTTT | CASSLPGTGDTEAFF
TRBJ2-3 | - | TRBV5-1 | - | TGCGCCAGCAGCTCGAGGACAGAGAGTACAGATACGCAGTATTTT | CASSSRTESTDTQYF
TRBJ2-7 | few | TRBV7-2 | TRBD2 | TGTGCCAGCAGCTTAGGCGGGAGCCCCTACGAGCAGTACTTC | CASSLGGSPYEQYF
TRBJ1-2 | - | TRBV6-5 | - | TGTGCCAGCAGTTCCTCCGACTATGGCTACACCTTC | CASSSSDYGYTF
TRBJ2-2 | - | TRBV5-1 | - | TGCGCCAGCAGCCCGGCGGCGAGAGGAAACACCGGGGAGCTGTTTTTT | CASSPAARGNTGELFF
TRBJ1-4 | - | TRBV30 | - | TGTGCCTGGGGAGAGGGGCTACATGAACTGTTTTTT | CAWGEGLHELFF
TRBJ2-7 | - | TRBV19 | TRBD1 | TGTGCCAGTAGTCTGATGACAGGGGCCTACGAGCAGTACTTC | CASSLMTGAYEQYF
TRBJ1-1 | once | TRBV7-6 | TRBD1 | TGTGCCAGCAGCCTCAGACAGGGTTTGATGAACACTGAAGCTTTCTTT | CASSLRQGLMNTEAFF
TRBJ2-7 | - | TRBV6-2/TRBV6-3 | - | TGTGCCAGCAGTTACCGGGAATACGAGCAGTACTTC | CASSYREYEQYF
TRBJ1-2 | - | TRBV18 | - | TGTGCCAGCTCACCCCCCGGCAGGGTCGGCTATGGCTACACCTTC | CASSPPGRVGYGYTF
TRBJ2-5 | - | TRBV24-1 | - | TGTGCCACCAGTGATGCCCGTACTATCCAAGAGACCCAGTACTTC | CATSDARTIQETQYF
TRBJ1-1 | - | TRBV11-3 | - | TGTGCCAGCAGCTCCTACGACACTGAAGCTTTCTTT | CASSSYDTEAFF
TRBJ2-1 | - | TRBV9 | - | TGTGCCAGCAGCGTAGCCCCCTTAAATGAGCAGTTCTTC | CASSVAPLNEQFF
TRBJ1-1 | - | TRBV19 | - | TGTGCCAGTAGTACCCTTCTCGGGGGGATCTCTGAAGCTTTCTTT | CASSTLLGGISEAFF
TRBJ1-2 | - | TRBV30 | - | TGTGCCTGGAATACGGACAGAAACTATGGCTACACCTTC | CAWNTDRNYGYTF
TRBJ2-6 | once | TRBV4-1 | TRBD1 | TGCGCCAGCAGCCCCGACAGGGGTACTGGGGCCAACGTCCTGACTTTC | CASSPDRGTGANVLTF
TRBJ1-1 | - | TRBV11-3 | - | TGTGCCAGCAGCTCCCAGCGGGGCACTGAAGCTTTCTTT | CASSSQRGTEAFF
TRBJ2-2 | - | TRBV10-3 | TRBD2 | TGTGCCATCAGTGAACGGCTAGCGGGAGGGACCGGGGAGCTGTTTTTT | CAISERLAGGTGELFF
TRBJ2-1 | - | TRBV19 | - | TGTGCCAGTAGTATGTTGGGGGAGGTGGGCAATGAGCAGTTCTTC | CASSMLGEVGNEQFF
TRBJ2-3 | - | TRBV19 | - | TGTGCCAGTAGTATTGGGCGAGATACGCAGTATTTT | CASSIGRDTQYF
TRBJ1-4 | - | TRBV7-2 | - | TGTGCCAGCAGCCTAGAGTATGGGGGCAGGATTGAAAAACTGTTTTTT | CASSLEYGGRIEKLFF
TRBJ1-1 | - | TRBV18 | TRBD1 | TGTGCCAGCTCACTCTACAGGGGAATTAACACTGAAGCTTTCTTT | CASSLYRGINTEAFF
TRBJ2-3 | - | TRBV7-7 | TRBD2 | TGTGCTAGCAGCTCCCAGGGAGCCCAAATTAGCGGGGGGCTTAGCACAGATACGCAGTATTTT | CASSSQGAQISGGLSTDTQYF
TRBJ1-1 | - | TRBV3-1/TRBV3-2 | - | TGTGCCAGCAGCCAACGATTAGGAGGTTCTTTGTACACTGAAGCTTTCTTT | CASSQRLGGSLYTEAFF
TRBJ1-2 | once | TRBV6-2/TRBV6-3 | TRBD1 | TGTGCCAGCAGTTTCAGGACAGGGGACAGCTATGGCTACACCTTC | CASSFRTGDSYGYTF
TRBJ1-5 | - | TRBV20-1 | TRBD1 | TGCAGTGCTAGTTCCCGAGGGGACAGGGAGGATCAGCCCCAGCATTTT | CSASSRGDREDQPQHF
TRBJ2-3 | once | TRBV3-1/TRBV3-2 | - | TGTGCCAGCAGCCGGCGGGACGATAGAGATACGCAGTATTTT | CASSRRDDRDTQYF
TRBJ1-1 | - | TRBV6-2/TRBV6-3 | TRBD1 | TGTGCCAGCAGTGACAGGGTCAGGACTGAAGCTTTCTTT | CASSDRVRTEAFF
TRBJ2-2 | - | TRBV5-4 | - | TGTGCCAGCAGCTTGGACAGGGTCCGAACCGGGGAGCTGTTTTTT | CASSLDRVRTGELFF
TRBJ2-7 | - | TRBV30 | - | TGTGCCTGGAGCAGGTCCGCCTACGAGCAGTACTTC | CAWSRSAYEQYF
TRBJ2-3 | once | TRBV2 | - | - | CASSWGTGALF
TRBJ1-2 | - | TRBV7-2 | - | TGTGCCAGCAGCTTACAACAGGGCTATGGCTACACCTTC | CASSLQQGYGYTF
TRBJ2-2 | - | TRBV5-1 | TRBD1 | TGCGCCAGCAGCGTGACAGGGAAGGGGAACACCGGGGAGCTGTTTTTT | CASSVTGKGNTGELFF
TRBJ1-3 | - | TRBV11-3 | - | TGTGCCAGCAGCTTAGGGTTCGGGCCGGGGTCTGGAAACACCATATATTTT | CASSLGFGPGSGNTIYF
TRBJ1-2 | - | TRBV30 | - | TGTGCCTGGAGTGGCGGGGCAGGCTACACCTTC | CAWSGGAGYTF
TRBJ2-2 | - | TRBV7-2 | - | TGTGCCAGCAGCCCAACTCCGGGGGGCCCCACCGGGGAGCTGTTTTTT | CASSPTPGGPTGELFF
TRBJ1-2 | - | TRBV12-3/TRBV12-4 | TRBD1 | TGTGCCAGCAGTCCGACAGGGCGCTATGGCTACACCTTC | CASSPTGRYGYTF
TRBJ1-2 | - | TRBV28 | TRBD1 | TGTGCCAGCAGTTCCCTTCTCGGACAGGAAGCTAACTATGGCTACACCTTC | CASSSLLGQEANYGYTF
TRBJ2-7 | - | TRBV27 | TRBD1 | TGTGCCAGCAGAGGACAGGGGGCCAGGCTCTCCTACGAGCAGTACTTC | CASRGQGARLSYEQYF
TRBJ1-1 | - | TRBV29-1 | TRBD1 | TGCAGCGTTAGGGACAGGGGCGGCACTGAAGCTTTCTTT | CSVRDRGGTEAFF
TRBJ2-1 | - | TRBV18 | TRBD2 | TGTGCCAGCTCCCCTGTCCCTAGCGGGGGGCCCTCATCTGAGCAGTTCTTC | CASSPVPSGGPSSEQFF
TRBJ1-2 | - | TRBV18 | - | TGTGCCAGCTCACCACCTGCAGGGGCGGATGGCTACACCTTC | CASSPPAGADGYTF
TRBJ1-2 | - | TRBV5-6 | - | TGTGCCAGCAGCTTGGTAGTAAGGACTGGCTATGGCTACACCTTC | CASSLVVRTGYGYTF
TRBJ2-7 | few | TRBV6-5 | TRBD1 | TGTGCCAGCACCCCCGGACAGGGTAGTAACGAGCAGTACTTC | CASTPGQGSNEQYF
TRBJ2-5 | - | TRBV29-1 | TRBD1 | TGCAGCGTTGGACAGGGGGGTTTGGAGACCCAGTACTTC | CSVGQGGLETQYF